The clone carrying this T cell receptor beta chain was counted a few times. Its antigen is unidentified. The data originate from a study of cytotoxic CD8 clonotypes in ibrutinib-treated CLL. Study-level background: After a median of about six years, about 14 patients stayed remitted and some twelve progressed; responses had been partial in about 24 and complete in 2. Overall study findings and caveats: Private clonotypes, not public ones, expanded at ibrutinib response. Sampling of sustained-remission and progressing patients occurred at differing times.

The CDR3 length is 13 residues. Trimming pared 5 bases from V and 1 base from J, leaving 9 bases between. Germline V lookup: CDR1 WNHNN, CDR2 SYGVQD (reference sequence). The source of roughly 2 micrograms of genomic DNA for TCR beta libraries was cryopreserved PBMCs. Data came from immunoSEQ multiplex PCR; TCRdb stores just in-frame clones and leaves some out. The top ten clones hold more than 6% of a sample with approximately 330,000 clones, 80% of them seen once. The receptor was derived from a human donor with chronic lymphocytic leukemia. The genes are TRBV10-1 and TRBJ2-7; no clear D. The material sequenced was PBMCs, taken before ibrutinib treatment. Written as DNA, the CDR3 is TGCGCCAGCAGTTCCGGACGGTCCTACGAGCAGTACTTC. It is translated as CASSSGRSYEQYF.